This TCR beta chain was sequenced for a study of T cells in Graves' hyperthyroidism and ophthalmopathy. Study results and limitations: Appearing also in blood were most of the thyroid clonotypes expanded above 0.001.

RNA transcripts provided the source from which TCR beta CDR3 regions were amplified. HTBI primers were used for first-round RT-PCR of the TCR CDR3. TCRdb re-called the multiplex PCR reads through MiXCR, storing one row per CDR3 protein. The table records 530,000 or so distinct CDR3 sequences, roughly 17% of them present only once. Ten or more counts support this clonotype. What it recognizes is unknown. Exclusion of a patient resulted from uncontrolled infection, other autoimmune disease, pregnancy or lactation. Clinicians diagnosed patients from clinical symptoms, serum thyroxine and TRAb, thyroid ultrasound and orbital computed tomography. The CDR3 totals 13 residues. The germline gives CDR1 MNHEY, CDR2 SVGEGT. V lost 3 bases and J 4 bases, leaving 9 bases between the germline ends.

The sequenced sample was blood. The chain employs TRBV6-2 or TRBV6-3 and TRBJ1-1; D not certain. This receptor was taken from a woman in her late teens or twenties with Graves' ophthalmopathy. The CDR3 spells CASSYGDSTEAFF. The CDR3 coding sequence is TGTGCCAGCAGTTATGGGGATAGCACTGAAGCTTTCTTT.